The 5 T cell receptor beta chains presented below share a single source sample, sequenced in a study of T cells in Graves' hyperthyroidism and ophthalmopathy. TCR beta CDR3 regions were amplified from RNA transcripts. The TCR CDR3 was amplified in a first-round RT-PCR using the HTBI primer set. TCRdb called the multiplex PCR reads again in MiXCR, with one record for every CDR3 protein. The sample holds just under 750,000 distinct CDR3 sequences, just over 35% seen once. Input material: blood. These receptors were obtained from a middle-aged woman with Graves' hyperthyroidism.

This clonotype came up many times. J is TRBJ1-2 and V is TRBV2; D remains ambiguous. The CDR3 is made up of 11 amino acids. The germline V gene encodes CDR1 SNHLY and CDR2 FYNNEI. V lost 1 base and J 8 bases, leaving 5 bases between the germline ends. For the CDR3, the DNA is TGTGCCAGCAGTGAAGAACGGGGCTACACCTTC. This codes for CASSEERGYTF.

This sequence joins TRBV29-1 and TRBJ1-1, with D uncertain. The length of the CDR3 is 10 residues. Trimming took off 4 bases at V and 10 bases at J, with 10 bases between the two ends. CDR1 is SQVTM, CDR2 ANQGSEA, per germline. CDR3 protein: CSVVGSSAFF. CDR3 coding DNA: TGCAGCGTTGTAGGGTCGTCAGCTTTCTTT.

CDR3 residues: CSAQLQGGSYEQYF. Written as DNA, the CDR3 is TGCAGTGCTCAGTTGCAGGGGGGATCCTACGAGCAGTACTTC. The rearrangement uses TRBV20-1 and TRBJ2-7; possible D gene TRBD1, 7 bases. The CDR3 loop spans 14 amino acids. Germline V gene data show CDR1 as DFQATT and CDR2 as SNEGSKA (reference sequence). V was cut by 5 bases and J by 1 base, with 15 bases left in between.

The chain links TRBV7-2 to TRBJ1-4, with 7 bases matching TRBD1. Trimming at V came to 5 bases and at J to 8 bases, leaving 14 bases not matched to a gene. There are 16 residues in the CDR3. Germline loops: CDR1 SGHTA, CDR2 FQGNSA. DNA for the CDR3: TGTGCCAGCAGCCCCTGGAGAGGGGGCGCGAGGGAAAAACTGTTTTTT. The encoded protein is CASSPWRGGAREKLFF.

This clonotype was seen at least ten times. The CDR3 DNA follows: TGTGCCACCCACAGGGGGCAGAGCTATGGCTACACCTTC. It codes for CATHRGQSYGYTF. The chain is built from TRBV10-3 and TRBJ1-2; TRBD1 aligns across 9 bases. The length of the CDR3 is 13 residues. Germline V CDR1 and CDR2: ENHRY, SYGVKD. V lost 10 bases and J lost 4; bases outside the gene matches: 7.